This entry concerns a single T cell receptor beta chain. The specificity of this receptor is unknown. Base qualities are not at hand, and no much larger clone is one base apart. This sample includes further DNA sequences coding for the same CDR3. From each donor, a single peripheral blood sample of about 120 mL on average was drawn into heparinised tubes. A BD FACSAria II and a panel including CD45RO, CCR7, CD25, CD127, CD95 and CD27 were used to sort naive, central memory, regulatory and stem cell-like memory CD4+ T cells. A purity above 95% was achieved for all sorted populations. PBMCs were isolated immediately by Lymphoprep density gradient centrifugation and stained directly without culture. So that batch effects would be minimized, each experiment stained and sorted samples in pairs, pairing one healthy donor with one patient. The entire isolated RNA was reverse transcribed using the High Capacity cDNA Reverse Transcription Kit, and thus expressed TCRB transcripts were sequenced. Deep immunoSEQ sequencing was performed on naive, central memory and regulatory T cell samples, with an average of around 3.4 million total reads per sample. Sorted cells were lysed in RLT buffer, and RNA was extracted using DNase-treated RNeasy Micro or Mini kits according to cell number. Each cell subset was processed on its own to prevent cross-contamination, while patient and healthy donor samples were processed together. The immunoSEQ multiplex PCR was used to amplify TCRB sequences from cDNA, generating 87-bp fragments that spanned the CDR3 region. The amplicons were sequenced using the Illumina HiSeq platform. Turning to the authors' computational methods: PCR bias was corrected computationally using synthetic template baselines, and reads within Hamming distance 2 were collapsed, with unmergeable singletons discarded. Reads were aligned to IMGT to assign V, D and J genes, CDR3 length, and insertions or deletions at six rearrangement sites. Within each subset, clonotype counts were normalized to sorted cell number, and only after that were true diversity and Gini coefficients computed with the tcR R package. Repertoire sharing was quantified using the overlap coefficient calculated on TCRB nucleotide sequences. TCRdb retrieved this table from immuneACCESS and kept in-frame rearrangements only. Not all clones are present; in checked studies, unresolved V genes account for under half, and no reason is known for the remainder. That table gives V, J and clone size, and the DNA gave D and trimming. The table for this sample lists approximately 160,000 clones; around 8.5% of them were counted only once. The top ten clonotypes cover almost 0.65% of the sample.

These data come from a study of beta chain features in type 1 diabetes (dated by TCRdb to the late 2010s). With regard to the full study: No differences in mean age, gender distribution, total cell number or subset yield were found between patients and healthy donors. A total of under 140,000,000 sorted cells were examined across all samples, and the number of cells per subset was strongly correlated with RNA yield. In the study, TCRB repertoires of sorted circulating CD4+ T cell subsets from recently diagnosed type 1 diabetes patients were compared with those of matched healthy donors. Naive and central memory subsets were obtained from all 30 or so donors, but regulatory and stem cell-like memory subsets were isolated from only 8 patients and roughly 8 healthy donors.

CDR1 and CDR2 are drawn from the germline V gene: SGHTA, FQGTGA. The CDR3 runs 14 amino acids, cysteine and phenylalanine included. The read is trimmed to its CDR3 DNA, 42 bases read in frame from base 1. Germline trimming: 5 bases from V, 4 bases from J; junction bases outside gene matches: 4. What the authors observed across the whole study: The naive, central memory and regulatory TCRB repertoires appeared to resemble one another more closely among patients than among healthy donors. Because small numbers of individuals were included in the HLA sub-analyses, any influence of HLA type on TCRB rearrangement was left unresolved. Type 1 diabetes patients showed a moderate but significant shortening of TCRB CDR3 length in all four CD4+ subsets. Shorter templates might be favored by PCR, yet because patient and control samples were amplified and corrected together, any such skew would affect both groups equally. Because cDNA rather than genomic DNA was sequenced, highly expressing activated cells could have been over-represented, although no difference in activation and CD3 levels was found between groups. Patients with type 1 diabetes made fewer insertions and deleted more nucleotides at VDJ recombination sites, implying thymic rearrangement abnormalities.

The sequenced material came from central memory CD4+ T cells from blood. The TCR was taken from a young man in good health. This receptor chain uses TRBV7-3 and TRBJ2-3, with 9 junctional bases fitting TRBD1. The CDR3 protein sequence reads: CASSRDRDSDTQYF. The nucleotides read TGTGCCAGCAGCCGGGACAGGGATTCAGATACGCAGTATTTT.